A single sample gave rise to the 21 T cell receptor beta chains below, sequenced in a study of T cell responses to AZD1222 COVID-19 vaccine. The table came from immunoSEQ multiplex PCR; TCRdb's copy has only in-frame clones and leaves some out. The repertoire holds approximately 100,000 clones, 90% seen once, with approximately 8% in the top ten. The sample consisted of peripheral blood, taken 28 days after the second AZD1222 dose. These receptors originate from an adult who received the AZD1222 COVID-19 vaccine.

CDR3 nucleotide sequence: TGTGCCAGCAGCCAAGATCTGGGTTCTGAAGCTTTCTTT. It encodes CASSQDLGSEAFF. The chain links TRBV3-1 (or the pseudogene TRBV3-2) to TRBJ1-1; the D is unclear. The CDR3 contains 13 residues. The ends were cut back, 0 bases at V and 6 bases at J, with 8 bases in the middle. Germline V gene lookup returns CDR1 LGHDT and CDR2 YNNKEL (reference sequence).

The CDR3 reads CASSAGTEETQYF. The CDR3, as DNA: TGTGCCAGCAGCGCCGGGACAGAAGAGACCCAGTACTTC. The chain joins TRBV9 to TRBJ2-5; 7 bases fit TRBD1. The CDR3 contains 13 residues. Germline values: CDR1 SGDLS, CDR2 YYNGEE. V lost 3 bases, J lost 3 bases, and 2 bases stayed unmatched.

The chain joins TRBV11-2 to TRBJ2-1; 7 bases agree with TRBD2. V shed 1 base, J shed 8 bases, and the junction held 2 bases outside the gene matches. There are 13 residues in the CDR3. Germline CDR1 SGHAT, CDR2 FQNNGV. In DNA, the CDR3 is TGTGCCAGCAGCTTAGCAACTAGCGATGAGCAGTTCTTC. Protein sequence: CASSLATSDEQFF. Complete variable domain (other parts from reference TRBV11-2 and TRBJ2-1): EAGVAQSPRYKIIEKRQSVAFWCNPISGHATLYWYQQILGQGPKLLIQFQNNGVVDDSQLPKDRFSAERLKGVDSTLKIQPAKLEDSAVYLCASSLATSDEQFFGPGTRLTVL.

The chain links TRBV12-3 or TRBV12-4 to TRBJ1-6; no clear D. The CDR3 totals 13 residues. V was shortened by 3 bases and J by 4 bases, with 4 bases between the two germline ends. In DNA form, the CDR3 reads TGTGCCAGCAGTTTCACGTATAATTCACCCCTCCACTTT. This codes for CASSFTYNSPLHF.

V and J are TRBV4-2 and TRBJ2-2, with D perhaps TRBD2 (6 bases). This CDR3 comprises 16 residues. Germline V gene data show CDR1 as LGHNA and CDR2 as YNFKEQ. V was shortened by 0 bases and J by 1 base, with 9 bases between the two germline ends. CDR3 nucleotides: TGTGCCAGCAGCCAAGATACTAGCCTGAACACCGGGGAGCTGTTTTTT. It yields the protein CASSQDTSLNTGELFF.

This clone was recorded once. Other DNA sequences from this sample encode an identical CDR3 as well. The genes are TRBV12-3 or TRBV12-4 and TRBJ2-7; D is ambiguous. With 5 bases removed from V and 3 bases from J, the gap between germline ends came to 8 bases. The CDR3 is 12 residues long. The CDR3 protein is CASSPLGYEQYF. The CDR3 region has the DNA TGTGCCAGCAGTCCCCTAGGCTACGAGCAGTACTTC.

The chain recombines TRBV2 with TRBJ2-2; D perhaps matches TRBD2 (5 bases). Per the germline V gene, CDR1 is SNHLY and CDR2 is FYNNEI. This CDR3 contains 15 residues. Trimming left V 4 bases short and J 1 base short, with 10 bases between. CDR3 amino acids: CASSVSSRNTGELFF. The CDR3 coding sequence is TGTGCCAGCAGTGTGTCTAGCAGGAACACCGGGGAGCTGTTTTTT.

The CDR3 nucleotides are TGTGCCAGCAGTTACTCGGGGGGGCGATATGGCTACACCTTC. Translated: CASSYSGGRYGYTF. The chain recombines TRBV6-5 with TRBJ1-2, with D tentatively TRBD1 (6 bases). Germline assignment: CDR1 MNHEY and CDR2 SVGAGI. The CDR3 has 14 residues. With 0 bases removed from V and 5 bases from J, the gap between germline ends came to 10 bases.

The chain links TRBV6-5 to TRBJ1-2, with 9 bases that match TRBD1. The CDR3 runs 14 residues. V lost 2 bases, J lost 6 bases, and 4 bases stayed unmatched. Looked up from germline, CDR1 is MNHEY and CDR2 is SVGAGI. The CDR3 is CASSYPTGGDGYTF. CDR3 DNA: TGTGCCAGCAGTTACCCAACAGGGGGCGATGGCTACACCTTC.

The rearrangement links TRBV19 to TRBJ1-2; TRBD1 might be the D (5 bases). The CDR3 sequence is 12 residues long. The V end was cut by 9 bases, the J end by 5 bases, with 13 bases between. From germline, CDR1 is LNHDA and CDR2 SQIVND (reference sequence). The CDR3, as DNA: TGTGCCAGCACCCTGGGGCTTTATGGCTACACCTTC. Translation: CASTLGLYGYTF. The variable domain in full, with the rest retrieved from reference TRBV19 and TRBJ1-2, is DGGITQSPKYLFRKEGQNVTLSCEQNLNHDAMYWYRQDPGQGLRLIYYSQIVNDFQKGDIAEGYSVSREKKESFPLTVTSAQKNPTAFYLCASTLGLYGYTFGSGTRLTVV.

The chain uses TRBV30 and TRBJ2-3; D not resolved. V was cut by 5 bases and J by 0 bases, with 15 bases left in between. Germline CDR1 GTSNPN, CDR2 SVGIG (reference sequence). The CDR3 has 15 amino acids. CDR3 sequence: CAWLESASSTDTQYF. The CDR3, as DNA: TGTGCCTGGTTGGAGAGCGCCTCTAGCACAGATACGCAGTATTTT.

CDR3 in DNA: TGTGCCAGCAGCTCTCCCTCGGAGGAAGAGACCCAGTACTTC. It codes for CASSSPSEEETQYF. The chain joins TRBV7-9 to TRBJ2-5; D may be TRBD2 (5 bases). CDR3 length equals 14 residues. V gave up 4 bases and J gave up 3 bases, with 12 bases separating them. Germline V lookup: CDR1 SEHNR, CDR2 FQNEAQ (reference sequence).

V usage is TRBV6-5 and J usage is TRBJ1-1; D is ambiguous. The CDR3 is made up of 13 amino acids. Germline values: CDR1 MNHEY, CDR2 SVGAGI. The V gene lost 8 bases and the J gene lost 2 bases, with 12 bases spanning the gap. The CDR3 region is CASSLWGNTEAFF. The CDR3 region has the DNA TGTGCCAGCTCTTTGTGGGGTAACACTGAAGCTTTCTTT.

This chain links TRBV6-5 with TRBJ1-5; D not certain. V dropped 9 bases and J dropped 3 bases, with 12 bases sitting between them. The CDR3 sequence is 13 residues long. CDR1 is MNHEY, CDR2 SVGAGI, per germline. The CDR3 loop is CASQTQPNQPQHF. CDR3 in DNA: TGTGCCAGTCAAACTCAACCCAATCAGCCCCAGCATTTT.

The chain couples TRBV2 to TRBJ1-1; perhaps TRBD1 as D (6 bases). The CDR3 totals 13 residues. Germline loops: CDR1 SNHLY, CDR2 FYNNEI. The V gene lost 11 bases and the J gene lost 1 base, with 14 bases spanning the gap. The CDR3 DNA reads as TGTGCCGGGGGGGGACACTCGAACACTGAAGCTTTCTTT. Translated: CAGGGHSNTEAFF.

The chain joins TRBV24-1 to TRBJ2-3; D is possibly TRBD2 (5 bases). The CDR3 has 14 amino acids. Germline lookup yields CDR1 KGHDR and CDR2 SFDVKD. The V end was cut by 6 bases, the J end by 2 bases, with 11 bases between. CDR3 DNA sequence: TGTGCCACCAGTTACGAGGGAGTCACAGATACGCAGTATTTT. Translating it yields CATSYEGVTDTQYF.

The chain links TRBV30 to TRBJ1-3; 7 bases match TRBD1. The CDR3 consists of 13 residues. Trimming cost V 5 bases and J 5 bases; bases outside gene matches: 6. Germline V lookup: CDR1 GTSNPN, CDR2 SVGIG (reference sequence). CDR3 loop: CAWGYRGRNTIYF. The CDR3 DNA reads TGTGCCTGGGGCTACAGGGGAAGAAACACCATATATTTT.

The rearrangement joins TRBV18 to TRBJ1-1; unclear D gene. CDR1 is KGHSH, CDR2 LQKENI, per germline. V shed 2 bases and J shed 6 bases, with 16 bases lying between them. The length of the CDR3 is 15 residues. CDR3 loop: CASSPIDHLRAEAFF. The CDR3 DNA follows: TGTGCCAGCTCACCAATTGACCACCTTCGGGCTGAAGCTTTCTTT.

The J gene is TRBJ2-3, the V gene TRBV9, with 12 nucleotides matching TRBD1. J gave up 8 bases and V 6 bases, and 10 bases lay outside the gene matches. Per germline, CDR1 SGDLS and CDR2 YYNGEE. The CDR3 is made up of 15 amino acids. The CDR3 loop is CASNTWGTGGVTQYF. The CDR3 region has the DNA TGTGCCAGCAACACTTGGGGGACAGGGGGCGTTACGCAGTATTTT.

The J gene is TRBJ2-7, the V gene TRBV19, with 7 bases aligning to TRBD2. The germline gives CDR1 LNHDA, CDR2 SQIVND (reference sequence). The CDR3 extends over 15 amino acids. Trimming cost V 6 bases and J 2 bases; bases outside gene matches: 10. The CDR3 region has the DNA TGTGCCAGTAGACCCGGACCGGGGGGAACCTACGAGCAGTACTTC. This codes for CASRPGPGGTYEQYF. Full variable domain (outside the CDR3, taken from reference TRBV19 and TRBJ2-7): DGGITQSPKYLFRKEGQNVTLSCEQNLNHDAMYWYRQDPGQGLRLIYYSQIVNDFQKGDIAEGYSVSREKKESFPLTVTSAQKNPTAFYLCASRPGPGGTYEQYFGPGTRLTVT.

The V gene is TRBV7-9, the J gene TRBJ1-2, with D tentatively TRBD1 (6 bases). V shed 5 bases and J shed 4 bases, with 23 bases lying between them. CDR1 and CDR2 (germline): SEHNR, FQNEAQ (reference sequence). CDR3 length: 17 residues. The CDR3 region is CASSPRGGTRSSYGYTF. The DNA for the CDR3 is TGTGCCAGCAGCCCTCGAGGGGGGACAAGGTCAAGCTATGGCTACACCTTC.